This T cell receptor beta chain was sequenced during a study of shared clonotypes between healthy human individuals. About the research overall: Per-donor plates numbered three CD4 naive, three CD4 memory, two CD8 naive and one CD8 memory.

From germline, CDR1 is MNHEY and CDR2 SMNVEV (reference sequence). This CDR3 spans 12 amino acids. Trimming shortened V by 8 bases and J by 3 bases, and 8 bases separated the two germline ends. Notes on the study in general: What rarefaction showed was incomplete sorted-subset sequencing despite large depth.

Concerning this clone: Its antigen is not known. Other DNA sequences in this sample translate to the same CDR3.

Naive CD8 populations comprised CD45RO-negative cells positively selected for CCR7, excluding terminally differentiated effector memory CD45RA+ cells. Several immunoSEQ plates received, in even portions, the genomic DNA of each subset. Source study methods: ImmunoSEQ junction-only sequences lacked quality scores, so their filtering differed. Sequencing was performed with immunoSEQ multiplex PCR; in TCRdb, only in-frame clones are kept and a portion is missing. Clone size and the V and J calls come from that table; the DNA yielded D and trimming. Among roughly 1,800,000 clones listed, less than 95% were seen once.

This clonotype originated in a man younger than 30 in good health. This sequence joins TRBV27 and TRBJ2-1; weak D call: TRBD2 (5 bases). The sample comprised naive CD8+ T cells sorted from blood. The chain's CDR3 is CASGENYNEQFF. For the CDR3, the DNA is TGTGCCAGCGGGGAGAACTACAATGAGCAGTTCTTC.